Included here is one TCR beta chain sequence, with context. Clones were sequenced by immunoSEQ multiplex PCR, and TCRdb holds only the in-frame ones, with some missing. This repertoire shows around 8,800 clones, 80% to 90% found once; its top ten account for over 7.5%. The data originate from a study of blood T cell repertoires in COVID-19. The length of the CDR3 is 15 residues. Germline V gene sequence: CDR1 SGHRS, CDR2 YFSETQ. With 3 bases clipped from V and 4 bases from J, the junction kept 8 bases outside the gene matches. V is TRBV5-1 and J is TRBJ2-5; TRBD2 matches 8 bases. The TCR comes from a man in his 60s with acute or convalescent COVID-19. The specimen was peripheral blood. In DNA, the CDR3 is TGCGCCAGCAGCTCAAAGAGCGGGAGTGTAGAGACCCAGTACTTC. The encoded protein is CASSSKSGSVETQYF.